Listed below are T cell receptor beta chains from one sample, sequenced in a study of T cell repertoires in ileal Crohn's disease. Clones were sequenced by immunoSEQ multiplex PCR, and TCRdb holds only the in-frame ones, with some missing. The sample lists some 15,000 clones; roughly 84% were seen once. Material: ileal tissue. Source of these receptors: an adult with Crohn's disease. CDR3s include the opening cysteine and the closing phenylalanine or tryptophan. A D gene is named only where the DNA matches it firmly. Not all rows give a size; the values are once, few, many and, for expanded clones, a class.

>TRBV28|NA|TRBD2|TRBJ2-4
CASLAGGAKNIQYF
TGTGCCAGCCTCGCGGGGGGGGCCAAAAACATTCAGTACTTC
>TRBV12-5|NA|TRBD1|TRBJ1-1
CASGWTGNMNTEAFF
TGTGCTAGTGGATGGACAGGGAACATGAACACTGAAGCTTTCTTT
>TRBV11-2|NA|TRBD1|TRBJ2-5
CASSEGLRGPQETQYF
TGTGCCAGCAGCGAAGGGCTCAGGGGGCCCCAAGAGACCCAGTACTTC
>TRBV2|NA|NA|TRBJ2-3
CASSVETDTQYF
TGTGCCAGCAGTGTAGAAACAGATACGCAGTATTTT
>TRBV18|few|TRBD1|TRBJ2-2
CASSQDRATTGELFF
TGTGCCAGCTCGCAAGACAGGGCGACCACCGGGGAGCTGTTTTTT
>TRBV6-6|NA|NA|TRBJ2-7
CASSYKEEQYF
TGTGCCAGCAGTTATAAGGAGGAGCAGTACTTC
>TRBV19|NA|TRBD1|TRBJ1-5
CATGTAWDSNQPQHF
TGTGCCACAGGGACAGCATGGGATAGCAATCAGCCCCAGCATTTT
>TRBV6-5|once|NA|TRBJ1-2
CASSYRAGNYGHTF
TGTGCCAGCAGTTATCGGGCAGGGAACTATGGCCACACCTTC
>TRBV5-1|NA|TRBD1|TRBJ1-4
CASSAGQGAEKLFF
TGCGCCAGCAGCGCAGGACAGGGGGCCGAAAAACTGTTTTTT
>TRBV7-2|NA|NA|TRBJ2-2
CASSLRGSNTGELFF
TGTGCCAGCAGCTTAAGGGGGTCGAACACCGGGGAGCTGTTTTTT
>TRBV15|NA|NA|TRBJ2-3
CATSRDRQSTDTQYF
TGTGCCACCAGCAGAGATCGACAGTCCACAGATACGCAGTATTTT
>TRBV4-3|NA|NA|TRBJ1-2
CASSQDSGRGAKAF
TGCGCCAGCAGCCAAGATTCGGGTCGGGGGGCTAAGGCCTTC
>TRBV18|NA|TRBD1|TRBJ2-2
CASSPPRTGVSGELFF
TGTGCCAGCTCACCACCTCGGACAGGGGTGTCCGGGGAGCTGTTTTTT
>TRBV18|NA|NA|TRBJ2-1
CASSPWGQDSNEQFF
TGTGCCAGCTCACCCTGGGGACAAGATTCCAATGAGCAGTTCTTC
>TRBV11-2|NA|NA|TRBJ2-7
CASSLQGNEQYF
TGTGCCAGCAGCTTACAGGGGAACGAGCAGTACTTC
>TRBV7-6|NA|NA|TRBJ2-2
CASSEGTGPEIGELFF
TGTGCCAGCAGCGAAGGCACAGGCCCTGAGATCGGGGAGCTGTTTTTT
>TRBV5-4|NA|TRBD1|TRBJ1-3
CASSSRDRGSSGNTIYF
TGTGCCAGCAGCTCCCGGGACAGAGGTAGCTCTGGAAACACCATATATTTT
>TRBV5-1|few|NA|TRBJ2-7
CASSLAGSGGYEQYF
TGCGCCAGCAGCTTGGCAGGTAGCGGCGGCTACGAGCAGTACTTC
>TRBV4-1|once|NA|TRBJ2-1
CASSRQGIDNEQFF
TGCGCCAGCAGCCGCCAGGGGATAGACAATGAGCAGTTCTTC
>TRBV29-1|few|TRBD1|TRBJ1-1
CSVEFGNRGTEAFF
TGCAGCGTTGAATTCGGTAACAGGGGTACTGAAGCTTTCTTT
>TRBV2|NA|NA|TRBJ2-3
CASSELPGPPATQYF
TGTGCCAGCAGTGAATTGCCAGGCCCCCCTGCTACGCAGTATTTT
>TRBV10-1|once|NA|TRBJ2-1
CASSESREQFF
TGCGCCAGCAGTGAGTCTCGTGAGCAGTTCTTC
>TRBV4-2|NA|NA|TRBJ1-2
CASSQASDYGYTF
TGTGCCAGCAGCCAAGCGAGCGACTATGGCTACACCTTC
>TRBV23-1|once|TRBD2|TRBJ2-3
CASSQSSLGAGVSTDTQYF
TGCGCCAGCAGTCAATCGTCTCTGGGAGCGGGAGTCTCGACAGATACGCAGTATTTT
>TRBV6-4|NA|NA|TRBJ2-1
CASSDAENSYNEQFF
TGTGCCAGCAGTGACGCGGAGAACTCCTACAATGAGCAGTTCTTC
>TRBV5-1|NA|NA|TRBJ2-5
CASSLGPGEGTQYF
TGCGCCAGCAGCTTGGGTCCAGGGGAGGGGACCCAGTACTTC
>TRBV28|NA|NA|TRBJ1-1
CASSPLGQNTEAFF
TGTGCCAGCAGCCCCCTGGGACAGAACACTGAAGCTTTCTTT
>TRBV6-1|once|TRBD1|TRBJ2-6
CASSAAGQGSGANVLTF
TGTGCCAGCAGTGCGGCGGGACAGGGGTCTGGGGCCAACGTCCTGACTTTC
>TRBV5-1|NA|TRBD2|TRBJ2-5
CASSLVAGEQETQYF
TGCGCCAGCAGCTTGGTAGCGGGGGAACAAGAGACCCAGTACTTC
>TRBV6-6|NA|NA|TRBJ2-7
CASSLPGYEQYF
TGTGCCAGCAGCTTACCAGGCTACGAGCAGTACTTC
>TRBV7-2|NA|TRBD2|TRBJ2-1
CASSLDAGVFYNEQFF
TGTGCCAGCAGCTTAGACGCGGGGGTCTTCTACAATGAGCAGTTCTTC
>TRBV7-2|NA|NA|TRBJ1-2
CASSLDPTRGSYGYTF
TGTGCCAGCAGCTTGGATCCTACTCGGGGGAGCTATGGCTACACCTTC
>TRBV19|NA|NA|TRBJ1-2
CASSIQLYYGYTF
TGTGCCAGTAGTATCCAACTCTACTATGGCTACACCTTC
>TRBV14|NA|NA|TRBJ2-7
CASSPAYEQYF
TGTGCCAGCAGCCCGGCCTACGAGCAGTACTTC
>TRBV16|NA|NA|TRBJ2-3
CASSQVGQRTDTQYF
TGTGCCAGCAGCCAAGTTGGACAACGCACAGATACGCAGTATTTT
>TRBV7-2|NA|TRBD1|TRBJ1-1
CASSPRQGSATEAFF
TGTGCCAGCAGCCCCCGACAGGGGTCTGCTACTGAAGCTTTCTTT
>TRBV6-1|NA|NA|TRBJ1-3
CASSITGSGNTIYF
TGTGCCAGCAGTATTACAGGGTCTGGAAACACCATATATTTT
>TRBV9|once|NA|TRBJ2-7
CASSVGGAPTVQYF
TGTGCCAGCAGCGTCGGTGGAGCGCCGACGGTGCAGTACTTC
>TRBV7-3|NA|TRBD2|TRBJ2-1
CASSQTSGSYNEQFF
TGTGCCAGCAGCCAAACTAGCGGGTCATACAATGAGCAGTTCTTC
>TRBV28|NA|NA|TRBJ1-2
CASSPGRAGGYTF
TGTGCCAGCAGTCCCGGACGGGCGGGTGGCTACACCTTC
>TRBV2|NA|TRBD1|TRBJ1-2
CASRDQGASGYTF
TGTGCCAGCAGAGACCAGGGGGCAAGCGGCTACACCTTC
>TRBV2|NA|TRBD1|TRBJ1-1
CASRRTGTEAFF
TGTGCCAGCAGGAGGACAGGGACTGAAGCTTTCTTT
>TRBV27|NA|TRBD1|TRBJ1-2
CASRTGYGYTF
TGTGCCAGCCGGACAGGGTATGGCTACACCTTC
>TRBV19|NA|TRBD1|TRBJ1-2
CASPDRDGGYTF
TGTGCCAGTCCAGACAGGGACGGCGGCTACACCTTC
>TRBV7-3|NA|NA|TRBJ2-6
CASSPEAAFRSGANVLTF
TGTGCCAGCAGCCCAGAGGCGGCCTTCCGTAGTGGGGCCAACGTCCTGACTTTC
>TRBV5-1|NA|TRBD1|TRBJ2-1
CASSLDTGGAGNEQFF
TGCGCCAGCAGCTTGGATACAGGGGGCGCAGGCAATGAGCAGTTCTTC
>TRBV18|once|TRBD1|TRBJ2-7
CASSDRAYEQYF
TGTGCCAGCTCTGACAGGGCCTACGAGCAGTACTTC
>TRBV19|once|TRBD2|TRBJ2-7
CASKGSGSYEQYF
TGTGCCAGTAAGGGTAGCGGGAGCTACGAGCAGTACTTC
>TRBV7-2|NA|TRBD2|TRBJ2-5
CASSLARTRGQETQYF
TGTGCCAGCAGCTTAGCTAGGACTAGAGGACAAGAGACCCAGTACTTC
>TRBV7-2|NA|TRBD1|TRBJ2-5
CASSLDRVQETQYF
TGTGCCAGCAGCCTTGACAGGGTTCAAGAGACCCAGTACTTC
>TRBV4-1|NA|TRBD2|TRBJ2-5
CASSQGRYPGGPSGETQYF
TGCGCCAGCAGCCAAGGCAGATATCCGGGGGGTCCCTCTGGGGAGACCCAGTACTTC
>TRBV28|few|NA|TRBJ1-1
CASLNGQNTEAFF
TGTGCCAGTTTAAACGGACAGAACACTGAAGCTTTCTTT
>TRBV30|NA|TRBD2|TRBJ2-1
CAWRLAGGGEQFF
TGTGCCTGGCGACTAGCGGGGGGTGGTGAGCAGTTCTTC
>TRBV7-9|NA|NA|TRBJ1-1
CASSSRQNTEAFF
TGTGCCAGCAGCTCCCGACAGAACACTGAAGCTTTCTTT
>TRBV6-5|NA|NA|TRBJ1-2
CASSPVNYGYTF
TGTGCCAGCTCCCCTGTAAACTATGGCTACACCTTC
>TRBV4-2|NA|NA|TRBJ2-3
CASSQDTSPDTQYF
TGTGCCAGCAGCCAAGATACTAGCCCCGATACGCAGTATTTT
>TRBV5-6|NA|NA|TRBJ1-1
CASSLNREPWNTEAFF
TGTGCCAGCAGCTTGAACAGGGAACCTTGGAACACTGAAGCTTTCTTT
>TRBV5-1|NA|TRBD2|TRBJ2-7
CASSGTSMTEQYF
TGCGCCAGTTCCGGGACTAGTATGACCGAGCAGTACTTC
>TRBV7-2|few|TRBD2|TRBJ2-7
CASSYAGGRGSYEQYF
TGTGCCAGCAGCTATGCGGGGGGCAGGGGTTCCTACGAGCAGTACTTC
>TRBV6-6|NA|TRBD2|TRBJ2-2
CASHLAGETGELFF
TGTGCCAGCCACCTAGCGGGAGAAACCGGGGAGCTGTTTTTT